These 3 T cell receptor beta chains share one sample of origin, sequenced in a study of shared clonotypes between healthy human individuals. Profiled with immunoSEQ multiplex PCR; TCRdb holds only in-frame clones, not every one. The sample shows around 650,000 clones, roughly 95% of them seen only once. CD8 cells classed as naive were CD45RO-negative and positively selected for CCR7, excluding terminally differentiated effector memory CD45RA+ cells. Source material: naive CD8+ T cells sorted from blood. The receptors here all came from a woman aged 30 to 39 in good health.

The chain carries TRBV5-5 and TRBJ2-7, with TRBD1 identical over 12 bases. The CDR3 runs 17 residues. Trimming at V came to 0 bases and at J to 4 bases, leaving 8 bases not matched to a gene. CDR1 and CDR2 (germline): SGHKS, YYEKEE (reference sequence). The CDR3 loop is CASSLGAPGQGAYEQYF. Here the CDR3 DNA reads TGTGCCAGCAGCTTGGGGGCCCCGGGACAGGGGGCGTACGAGCAGTACTTC.

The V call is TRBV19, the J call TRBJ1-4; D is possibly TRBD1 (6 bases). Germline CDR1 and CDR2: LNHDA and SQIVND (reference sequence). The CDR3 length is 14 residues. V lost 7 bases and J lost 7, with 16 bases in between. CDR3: CASTPTGTLEKLFF. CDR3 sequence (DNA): TGTGCCAGTACCCCTACAGGGACACTTGAAAAACTGTTTTTT.

CDR3 in amino acids: CASSSPRSGDSNYEQYF. The DNA for the CDR3 is TGTGCCAGCAGCTCGCCTCGGAGTGGGGACAGCAACTACGAGCAGTACTTC. The chain links TRBV7-9 to TRBJ2-5; TRBD1 matches at 7 bases. Near its end, the DNA agrees better with TRBJ2-7, so the J call may be wrong. The germline V gene has CDR1 SEHNR and CDR2 FQNEAQ (reference sequence). The CDR3 consists of 17 residues.